The clone carrying this T cell receptor (beta chain) was observed a single time. In the same sample, other DNA sequences code for this CDR3. Only in-frame clones appear in the TCRdb table, and some are missing; sequencing was by immunoSEQ multiplex PCR. Altogether roughly 1,800,000 clones are present, roughly 94% being singletons, with the ten largest covering approximately 1%. The entry originates in a study of shared clonotypes between healthy human individuals. The trim removed 3 bases at V and 0 bases at J, leaving 4 bases unmatched. The CDR3 runs to 15 residues. The germline gives CDR1 SGDLS, CDR2 YYNGEE. Selected positively for CCR7 and CD45RO-negative, naive CD8 cells excluded terminally differentiated effector memory CD45RA+ cells.

The origin of this receptor is a man aged 18 to 30 in good health. The V gene is TRBV9, the J gene TRBJ2-7; TRBD1 aligns across 9 bases. Sample: naive CD8+ T cells sorted from blood. The CDR3 DNA is TGTGCCAGCAGCGCCGACAGGGGGAGCTCCTACGAGCAGTACTTC. This gives the protein CASSADRGSSYEQYF.